Given below is one T cell receptor (beta chain) in context. What it recognizes is unknown. This sample stems from a study of cytomegalovirus exposure and HLA in healthy donors. Whole-study findings and limits: By a later analysis, the bulk of CMV-associated TCR beta chains appeared HLA-restricted. The authors enumerated under 200 TCR beta chains as linked to cytomegalovirus. A reported reduction in N-insertions relative to the roughly 710-donor mean was seen in an Asian-associated ancestry cluster in a later analysis.

This CDR3 has 13 residues. Trimming cost V 4 bases and J 1 base, with 8 bases left between them. Germline CDR1 reads SGHRS; CDR2 reads YFSETQ. In the PCR, 60 Vbeta and 13 Jbeta primers were used. Sequencing was performed with immunoSEQ multiplex PCR; in TCRdb, only in-frame clones are kept and a portion is missing. The repertoire includes roughly 150,000 clones, 73% of them detected once, and under 7% sits in the top ten. At sampling all donors were nominally healthy, likely with unrecorded immune exposures. The rearrangement joins TRBV5-1 to TRBJ1-1; D unresolved. This clonotype originated in a woman in her late teens or twenties in good health and CMV-seropositive. The source material was PBMCs. CDR3 loop: CASSPRGNTEAFF. The CDR3 DNA is TGCGCCAGCAGCCCGAGAGGGAACACTGAAGCTTTCTTT.